The rows below give T cell receptor beta chains drawn from one sample of a study of T cell responses to AZD1222 COVID-19 vaccine. TCRdb keeps only in-frame clones here, not all; method: immunoSEQ multiplex PCR. Of about 130,000 clones in the sample, around 90% were seen once. This material consisted of peripheral blood, taken 28 days after the second AZD1222 dose. The receptors here all came from an adult who received the AZD1222 COVID-19 vaccine. Each CDR3 is given with its conserved first and last residue. The order of the fields is J gene, V gene, CDR3 protein.

J gene: TRBJ1-3; V gene: TRBV7-2; CDR3 protein: CASSLSRFSGNTIYF
J gene: TRBJ1-6; V gene: TRBV18; CDR3 protein: CASSPQGEYNSPLHF
J gene: TRBJ2-1; V gene: TRBV29-1; CDR3 protein: CSVRRWGAYYNEQFF
J gene: TRBJ2-7; V gene: TRBV7-2; CDR3 protein: CASNNRDRGGEQYF
J gene: TRBJ2-6; V gene: TRBV5-1; CDR3 protein: CASSLGASDGANVLTF
J gene: TRBJ2-1; V gene: TRBV6-5; CDR3 protein: CASSPGGPYNEQFF
J gene: TRBJ1-1; V gene: TRBV11-2; CDR3 protein: CASSLFNVGGTEAFF
J gene: TRBJ1-1; V gene: TRBV11-3; CDR3 protein: CASSHRTVLNTEAFF
J gene: TRBJ1-1; V gene: TRBV6-5; CDR3 protein: CASSYQAGGRTEAFF
J gene: TRBJ2-1; V gene: TRBV7-6; CDR3 protein: CASSLIAGTEIYNEQFF
J gene: TRBJ1-1; V gene: TRBV24-1; CDR3 protein: CANNPGGVNTEAFF
J gene: TRBJ2-5; V gene: TRBV19; CDR3 protein: CASSGAGGQETQYF
J gene: TRBJ1-1; V gene: TRBV20-1; CDR3 protein: CSASFSMNTEAFF
J gene: TRBJ1-1; V gene: TRBV3-1/TRBV3-2; CDR3 protein: CASSQDSEAFF
J gene: TRBJ2-1; V gene: TRBV28; CDR3 protein: CASVPAGSYNEQFF
J gene: TRBJ2-5; V gene: TRBV6-6; CDR3 protein: CASSRGGRGRLQETQYF
J gene: TRBJ2-1; V gene: TRBV29-1; CDR3 protein: CSVEVQRGDGEQFF
J gene: TRBJ1-2; V gene: TRBV11-3; CDR3 protein: CASSLDPGSANYGYTF
J gene: TRBJ1-2; V gene: TRBV3-1/TRBV3-2; CDR3 protein: CASSQRQGGGYTF
J gene: TRBJ1-6; V gene: TRBV4-2; CDR3 protein: CASSYDRSYNSPLHF
J gene: TRBJ2-7; V gene: TRBV11-3; CDR3 protein: CASSLMARDYEQYF
J gene: TRBJ2-3; V gene: TRBV3-1/TRBV3-2; CDR3 protein: CASSHFRVRTTTDTQYF
J gene: TRBJ2-7; V gene: TRBV9; CDR3 protein: CASSASGRTYEQYF
J gene: TRBJ1-1; V gene: TRBV28; CDR3 protein: CASIPSGASAEAFF
J gene: TRBJ1-4; V gene: TRBV29-1; CDR3 protein: CSVTGADEKLFF
J gene: TRBJ2-7; V gene: TRBV6-1; CDR3 protein: CASSEYVTGGSYEQYF
J gene: TRBJ2-3; V gene: TRBV7-9; CDR3 protein: CASSTRTPNYTDTQYF
J gene: TRBJ1-1; V gene: TRBV6-2/TRBV6-3; CDR3 protein: CASSYVHITEAFF
J gene: TRBJ1-4; V gene: TRBV27; CDR3 protein: CASSLFGDRNEKLFF
J gene: TRBJ1-5; V gene: TRBV28; CDR3 protein: CASRYTGPNQPQHF
J gene: TRBJ1-4; V gene: TRBV6-5; CDR3 protein: CASSSPNSPSQKLFF
J gene: TRBJ2-3; V gene: TRBV19; CDR3 protein: CASSIGDRPTDTQYF
J gene: TRBJ1-2; V gene: TRBV2; CDR3 protein: CASSERTANYGYTF
J gene: TRBJ1-6; V gene: TRBV19; CDR3 protein: CASSIVGRYNSPLHF
J gene: TRBJ1-5; V gene: TRBV28; CDR3 protein: CASSAALWTGSQPQHF
J gene: TRBJ1-1; V gene: TRBV7-9; CDR3 protein: CASSSTGRATEAFF
J gene: TRBJ2-7; V gene: TRBV6-6; CDR3 protein: CASTVQAGGNYEQYF
J gene: TRBJ2-6; V gene: TRBV7-2; CDR3 protein: CASSLELNSGANVLTF
J gene: TRBJ1-4; V gene: TRBV7-9; CDR3 protein: CASSLEDLRLGDNEKLFF
J gene: TRBJ2-1; V gene: TRBV19; CDR3 protein: CASSIGGTDNEQFF
J gene: TRBJ1-1; V gene: TRBV14; CDR3 protein: CASSQDRPGGENTEAFF
J gene: TRBJ2-1; V gene: TRBV5-1; CDR3 protein: CASSLAQTSGSYNEQFF
J gene: TRBJ1-5; V gene: TRBV3-1/TRBV3-2; CDR3 protein: CASSQGNPGQNQPQHF
J gene: TRBJ2-7; V gene: TRBV7-6; CDR3 protein: CASSLQLQADEQYF
J gene: TRBJ1-2; V gene: TRBV14; CDR3 protein: CASSQDLDGYGYTF
J gene: TRBJ2-2; V gene: TRBV7-9; CDR3 protein: CASSLKRNTGELFF
J gene: TRBJ1-6; V gene: TRBV6-6; CDR3 protein: CASSTTGLHNSPLHF
J gene: TRBJ1-5; V gene: TRBV28; CDR3 protein: CASSPGPNNQPQHF
J gene: TRBJ1-6; V gene: TRBV6-1; CDR3 protein: CASSDEPNSPLHF
J gene: TRBJ1-5; V gene: TRBV18; CDR3 protein: CASSSLVNQPQHF
J gene: TRBJ2-7; V gene: TRBV27; CDR3 protein: CASSLRQGHEQYF
J gene: TRBJ2-5; V gene: TRBV7-9; CDR3 protein: CASSRTGLAAQETQYF
J gene: TRBJ1-1; V gene: TRBV29-1; CDR3 protein: CSVNPGPGGNTEAFF
J gene: TRBJ2-1; V gene: TRBV6-5; CDR3 protein: CASSYGRGSYNEQFF
J gene: TRBJ2-1; V gene: TRBV10-3; CDR3 protein: CAISEPASGAYNEQFF